The clone carrying this TCR beta chain is medium-sized (0.01 to 0.1%) in the sample. Its antigen is not known. Study-level points and caveats: Tumor memory CD4+ T cell TCR gene usage clustered with blood and lymph node memory CD4+ cells and lymph node naive CD4+ cells. Tumor Tregs overlapped most with tumor, then blood, naive CD4+ cells. The larger-cohort validation was restricted to a single TCR beta V-J rearrangement rather than whole repertoires.

Constant-region reverse primers amplified full-length variable regions, followed by semi-nested Nested Universal Primer A PCR. TCRdb called the 5' RACE reads again in MiXCR, with one record for every CDR3 protein. The sample holds around 21,000 distinct CDR3 sequences, 30% seen once. This TCR came from a female donor with breast cancer. Sequencing was performed on tumor-infiltrating naive CD4+ T cells sorted from the breast tumor. Subset noted: naive CD4+ T cells, CD4+CD45RA+CD25-.

The CDR3 spells CASSQPKETQYF. In DNA form, the CDR3 reads TGTGCCAGCAGTCAGCCGAAAGAGACCCAGTACTTC. V is TRBV6-5 and J is TRBJ2-5; no definite D call. This CDR3 has 12 amino acids. Trimming shortened V by 5 bases and J by 3 bases, and 7 bases separated the two germline ends. The germline gives CDR1 MNHEY, CDR2 SVGAGI.